This T cell receptor (beta chain) was recorded in a study of regulatory T cells in long-lasting Graves disease. On the study more broadly: To qualify as persistent, Graves' disease required over 5 years of antithyroid drugs with positive TSH receptor antibodies. Study-wide points: The persistent group shared 2,500 or so public clonotypes, more than the 966 shared by new patients. Persistent disease preferred TRBV28, TRBJ1-2 and TRBJ2-5; new disease, TRBV20-1 and TRBJ2-1.

The time point is: persistent/refractory GD, antithyroid drugs over 5 years with positive TRAb. RNA isolated from PBMCs was used to make the TCR library. With EDTA tubes as the receptacles, approximately 10 milliliters of peripheral blood were drawn. Through Arm-PCR of CDR3 regions and iRepertoire HTBI primers, TCR beta libraries were built. TCRdb re-called the multiplex PCR reads with MiXCR, one entry per CDR3 protein. In the table there are roughly 490,000 distinct CDR3 sequences, roughly 23% of which are singletons. Per germline, CDR1 MNHEY and CDR2 SVGEGT. Trimming took 6 bases from V and 7 from J; bases not matched to a gene: 12. This CDR3 has 16 amino acids. A few counts support this clonotype. Its matching antigen is unknown.

The sequence was obtained from a female donor with Graves disease. Source: peripheral blood mononuclear cells (PBMCs), taken when the disease was refractory, from a patient treated with antithyroid drugs. The chain employs TRBV6-2 or TRBV6-3 and TRBJ2-2, with 9 nucleotides matching TRBD1. The CDR3 reads CASRTGTGMKGGELFF. The CDR3 DNA reads TGTGCCAGCAGGACCGGGACAGGGATGAAGGGCGGGGAGCTGTTTTTT.